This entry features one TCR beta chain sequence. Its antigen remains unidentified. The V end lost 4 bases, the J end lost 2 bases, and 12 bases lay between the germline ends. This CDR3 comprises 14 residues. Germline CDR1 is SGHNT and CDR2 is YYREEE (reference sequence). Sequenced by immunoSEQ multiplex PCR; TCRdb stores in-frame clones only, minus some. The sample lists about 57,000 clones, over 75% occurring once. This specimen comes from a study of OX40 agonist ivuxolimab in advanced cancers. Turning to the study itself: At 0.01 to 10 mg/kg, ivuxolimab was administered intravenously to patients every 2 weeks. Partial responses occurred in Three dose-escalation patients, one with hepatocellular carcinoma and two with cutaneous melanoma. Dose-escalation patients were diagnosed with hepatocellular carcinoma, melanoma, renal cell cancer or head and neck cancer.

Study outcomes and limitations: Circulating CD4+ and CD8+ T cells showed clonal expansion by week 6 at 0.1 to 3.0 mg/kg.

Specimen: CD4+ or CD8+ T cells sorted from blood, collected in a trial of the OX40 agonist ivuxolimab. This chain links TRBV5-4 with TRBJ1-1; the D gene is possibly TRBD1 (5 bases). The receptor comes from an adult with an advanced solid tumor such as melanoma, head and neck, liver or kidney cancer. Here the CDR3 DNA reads TGTGCCAGCAGCCGGGGACGGCTAAACACTGAAGCTTTCTTT. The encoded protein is CASSRGRLNTEAFF.